These 3 T cell receptor beta chains originate from one sample sequenced in a study of blood T cell repertoires in COVID-19. Repertoires were generated with immunoSEQ multiplex PCR, while TCRdb's copy carries only in-frame clones and drops some. The table lists approximately 89,000 clones, over 80% of them singletons, with about 6.3% in the top ten. Material for sequencing was peripheral blood. The receptors shown here come from a woman aged 60-70 years with active COVID-19.

This clone was seen just once. The chain couples TRBV6-2 or TRBV6-3 to TRBJ2-1; 7 nucleotides match TRBD1. V was clipped by 6 bases and J by 5 bases; unmatched bases: 13. The V gene's germline CDR1 is MNHEY and CDR2 SVGEGT. The CDR3 extends over 16 amino acids. The CDR3 is CASSSSGTALNNEQFF. DNA for the CDR3: TGTGCCAGCAGCTCGTCCGGGACAGCCCTAAACAATGAGCAGTTCTTC.

The rearrangement uses TRBV7-9 and TRBJ2-7, with 9 bases lining up with TRBD1. The CDR3 spans 16 residues. V trimming: 5 bases; J trimming: 0 bases; junction bases outside the gene matches: 8. In germline, CDR1 is SEHNR, CDR2 FQNEAQ (reference sequence). The CDR3, as DNA: TGTGCCAGCAGCCGACCCGGACAGGGGCCCTCCTACGAGCAGTACTTC. It yields the protein CASSRPGQGPSYEQYF.

This rearrangement joins TRBV3-1 (or the pseudogene TRBV3-2) to TRBJ2-7; D uncertain. CDR1 is LGHDT, CDR2 YNNKEL, per germline (reference sequence). This CDR3 region has 13 residues. Deletions cut 0 bases from V and 7 bases from J, with 10 bases between. The CDR3: CASSQDRVGEQYF. CDR3 sequence (DNA): TGTGCCAGCAGCCAAGATCGGGTGGGTGAGCAGTACTTC.